This TCR beta chain emerged from a study of siplizumab effects on memory and regulatory T cells. The V segment lost 0 bases and the J segment 8 bases; nucleotides outside the gene matches: 6. The CDR3 length is 16 residues. CDR1 SGHRS and CDR2 YFSETQ come from the germline V gene. Clones were read by immunoSEQ multiplex PCR, and TCRdb kept only the in-frame ones, dropping some. This table has fewer than 110,000 clones, 80% to 95% appearing once. This sequence was found in a human donor in good health. The sequenced sample consisted of non-Treg CD4+ T cells sorted from blood. This chain links TRBV5-1 with TRBJ2-1; 12 positions match TRBD1. CDR3: CASSLVGQGAVDEQFF. The CDR3, as DNA: TGCGCCAGCAGCTTGGTGGGACAGGGGGCCGTCGATGAGCAGTTCTTC.